Following are 12 T cell receptor beta chains from one sample sequenced in a study of T cell responses to AZD1222 COVID-19 vaccine. Clones were sequenced by immunoSEQ multiplex PCR, and TCRdb holds only the in-frame ones, with some missing. The table includes approximately 150,000 clones, around 88% detected once. The material sequenced was peripheral blood, taken on day 0 of MenACWY control vaccination. These receptors all come from an adult in good health.

The rearrangement joins TRBV5-1 to TRBJ2-5; TRBD1 aligns across 9 bases. CDR3 length: 15 amino acids. Per germline, CDR1 SGHRS and CDR2 YFSETQ. The junction had 6 bases not matched to a gene; V was cut back by 4 bases and J by 2 bases. Here the CDR3 DNA reads TGCGCCAGCAGCCCGGGACAGGGAGGGCAAGAGACCCAGTACTTC. Translation gives CASSPGQGGQETQYF.

The chain carries TRBV18 and TRBJ2-3; TRBD2 matches 8 bases. This CDR3 is 17 amino acids long. The ends lost 3 bases at V and 3 bases at J; junction bases unmatched: 11. From germline, CDR1 is KGHSH and CDR2 LQKENI. CDR3 sequence (DNA): TGTGCCAGCTCACCTTCCGGGAGGGCCGGGGGAACAGATACGCAGTATTTT. This encodes CASSPSGRAGGTDTQYF.

The chain links TRBV9 to TRBJ2-5; 8 nucleotides align to TRBD1. Looked up from germline, CDR1 is SGDLS and CDR2 is YYNGEE. The V and J ends lost 3 bases and 0 bases, in that order; junction bases with no gene match: 10. The CDR3 contains 17 residues. The CDR3 sequence is CASSAQLRGPHQETQYF. The CDR3 nucleotides are TGTGCCAGCAGCGCCCAGCTCAGGGGGCCGCACCAAGAGACCCAGTACTTC.

V is TRBV18 and J is TRBJ1-4; no clear D gene. Germline assignment: CDR1 KGHSH and CDR2 LQKENI. The CDR3 contains 13 residues. Trimming left V 6 bases short and J 2 bases short, with 7 bases between. The CDR3 DNA reads TGTGCCAGCTCGGAAATGACTAATGAAAAACTGTTTTTT. It codes for CASSEMTNEKLFF.

The chain recombines TRBV11-3 with TRBJ1-1; D gene ambiguous. V was cut by 3 bases and J by 0 bases, with 5 bases left in between. The germline V gene encodes CDR1 SGHNT and CDR2 YENEEA. This CDR3 contains 13 residues. CDR3 amino acids: CASSFNMNTEAFF. DNA of the CDR3: TGTGCCAGCAGCTTTAACATGAACACTGAAGCTTTCTTT. The full variable domain, with the rest looked up from reference TRBV11-3 and TRBJ1-1, is EAGVVQSPRYKIIEKKQPVAFWCNPISGHNTLYWYLQNLGQGPELLIRYENEEAVDDSQLPKDRFSAERLKGVDSTLKIQPAELGDSAVYLCASSFNMNTEAFFGQGTRLTVV.

V gene TRBV28 combines with J gene TRBJ1-2; no definite D call. The CDR3 consists of 13 residues. Germline V gene sequence: CDR1 MDHEN, CDR2 SYDVKM. V was shortened by 5 bases and J by 9 bases, with 16 bases between the two germline ends. The DNA of the CDR3 is TGTGCCAGCAGTCCACCGCCTTATATGCGCTACACCTTC. Amino acids: CASSPPPYMRYTF.

The V gene is TRBV7-8, the J gene TRBJ1-2; 9 bases map to TRBD1. V lost 1 base to trimming and J lost 6 bases; unmatched junction nucleotides: 9. Germline V lookup: CDR1 SGHVS, CDR2 FQNEAQ. This CDR3 spans 16 amino acids. The CDR3 region is CASSLVSLGQGDGYTF. The CDR3 DNA reads TGTGCCAGCAGCTTAGTTTCGTTGGGACAGGGCGATGGCTACACCTTC.

The chain is built from TRBV25-1 and TRBJ2-7; TRBD1 agrees at 7 bases. The CDR3 is 15 amino acids. CDR1 and CDR2 (germline): MGHDK, SYGVNS. V dropped 1 base and J dropped 0; count of bases not matched to a gene: 3. The CDR3 DNA sequence: TGTGCCAGCAGTGAATCGGGGACAGTCTCCTACGAGCAGTACTTC. As protein: CASSESGTVSYEQYF.

The chain employs TRBV30 and TRBJ1-3, with D maybe TRBD1 (5 bases). CDR1 and CDR2 from the germline V gene are GTSNPN and SVGIG (reference sequence). V was pared by 3 bases and J by 2 bases, with 17 bases between. The CDR3 extends over 16 amino acids. The CDR3 reads CAWRGTGTRAGNTIYF. The CDR3 DNA follows: TGTGCCTGGAGGGGTACCGGGACGCGGGCTGGAAACACCATATATTTT.

As to this clone: Given a much more abundant clone one base away, this may be a read error. The same CDR3 also results from other DNA sequences found in this sample. V is TRBV7-2 and J is TRBJ2-3; D is tentatively TRBD1 or TRBD2 (5 bases each). Germline V gene data show CDR1 as SGHTA and CDR2 as FQGNSA. The CDR3 length is 14 residues. The V end lost 0 bases, the J end lost 1 base, and 5 bases lay between the germline ends. As DNA, the CDR3 is TGTGCCAGCAGCTTAGCGGGGGGCACAGATACGCAGTATTTT. Translation: CASSLAGGTDTQYF.

The V call is TRBV5-5, the J call TRBJ2-7, with D uncertain. Germline loops: CDR1 SGHKS, CDR2 YYEKEE (reference sequence). V was trimmed by 0 bases and J by 5 bases, leaving 12 bases between them. The CDR3 spans 14 residues. The CDR3 nucleotides read TGTGCCAGCAGCTTGGCCAGAATTGGAAACGAGCAGTACTTC. Amino acids: CASSLARIGNEQYF. The complete variable domain, with remaining parts taken from reference TRBV5-5 and TRBJ2-7, reads DAGVTQSPTHLIKTRGQQVTLRCSPISGHKSVSWYQQVLGQGPQFIFQYYEKEERGRGNFPDRFSARQFPNYSSELNVNALLLGDSALYLCASSLARIGNEQYFGPGTRLTVT.

This rearrangement joins TRBV11-3 to TRBJ1-1; no firm D call. Trimming removed 5 bases at V and 4 bases at J, with 17 bases between. Germline values: CDR1 SGHNT, CDR2 YENEEA. The length of the CDR3 is 15 residues. DNA for the CDR3: TGTGCCAGCAGCGCCGAATCCTCGGCGGTCACTGAAGCTTTCTTT. Its translation: CASSAESSAVTEAFF. Complete variable domain (other parts from reference TRBV11-3 and TRBJ1-1): EAGVVQSPRYKIIEKKQPVAFWCNPISGHNTLYWYLQNLGQGPELLIRYENEEAVDDSQLPKDRFSAERLKGVDSTLKIQPAELGDSAVYLCASSAESSAVTEAFFGQGTRLTVV.